This T cell receptor beta chain was captured by sequencing in a study of shared T cell receptors in the human thymus. There are 21 residues in the CDR3. From germline, CDR1 is LGHNA and CDR2 YNFKEQ. V lost 0 bases, J lost 1 base, and 12 bases stayed unmatched. Repertoires were generated with immunoSEQ multiplex PCR, while TCRdb's copy carries only in-frame clones and drops some. The data contain about 380,000 clones, just under 95% of them singletons. The chain links TRBV4-2 to TRBJ2-1; 13 bases fit TRBD2. The sequence derives from a human donor. Sequencing was carried out using thymocytes. CDR3 in DNA: TGTGCCAGCAGCCAAGATTTAATGGGACTAGCGGGATTAGGATCCTACAATGAGCAGTTCTTC. It yields the protein CASSQDLMGLAGLGSYNEQFF.